The 15 T cell receptor beta chains reported below all come from one sample, sequenced in a study of blood T cells in healthy people across ages. Alongside a J-beta primer mix, a sample-barcoded 5' primer served in a second PCR lasting roughly 6 to 11 cycles. TCRdb re-analysed the 5' RACE reads in MiXCR, keeping a single row per CDR3 protein. The table lists 600,000 to 1,000,000 distinct CDR3 sequences, approximately 25% of them singletons. The data also belong to a second study, concerning T cells of mothers and their children.

The sequenced sample consisted of blood. Source of these receptors: a boy aged 5 to 17 in good health.

The chain carries TRBV12-3 or TRBV12-4 and TRBJ1-2; the D is unclear. The CDR3 is made up of 15 amino acids. V was clipped by 2 bases and J by 13 bases, with 23 bases between them. CDR3 region: CASSLPLPGPSAGTF. The CDR3 DNA reads TGTGCCAGCAGTTTACCACTTCCTGGGCCCTCGGCTGGCACCTTC.

The J gene is TRBJ2-5, the V gene TRBV7-8; 7 nucleotides match TRBD1. Losses at the gene ends were 5 bases for V and 3 bases for J; bases not matched to a gene: 15. The CDR3 extends over 17 amino acids. Germline lookup yields CDR1 SGHVS and CDR2 FQNEAQ. The CDR3 loop is CASSPTADRAREETQYF. The CDR3, as DNA: TGTGCCAGCAGCCCTACTGCCGACAGGGCTAGGGAAGAGACCCAGTACTTC.

J is TRBJ1-2 and V is TRBV7-2; 7 bases fit TRBD1. Germline values: CDR1 SGHTA, CDR2 FQGNSA. Trimming cost V 5 bases and J 8 bases; bases outside gene matches: 14. The CDR3 loop spans 15 amino acids. CDR3 in DNA: TGTGCCAGCAGCCCAAGGACAGGCTCCACGAGAGGCTACACCTTC. This sequence encodes CASSPRTGSTRGYTF.

The chain combines TRBV15 with TRBJ2-7; TRBD1 agrees at 7 bases. V gave up 5 bases and J gave up 5 bases; unmatched junction bases: 9. The CDR3 runs to 14 residues. CDR1 and CDR2 (germline): LNHNV, YYDKDF (reference sequence). CDR3 residues: CATSAQVGQDEQYF. The CDR3, as DNA: TGTGCCACCAGCGCTCAGGTTGGACAGGACGAGCAGTACTTC.

This clonotype has just a few counts. The gene calls are TRBV11-2 and TRBJ2-3; D possibly uses TRBD1 or TRBD2 (5 bases each). The V gene lost 3 bases and the J gene lost 6 bases, with 13 bases spanning the gap. Per the germline V gene, CDR1 is SGHAT and CDR2 is FQNNGV. The CDR3 contains 14 residues. The DNA for the CDR3 is TGTGCCAGCAGCTTGGGGACCATCTCGGATACGCAGTATTTT. Amino acid sequence: CASSLGTISDTQYF.

As to this clonotype: It is likely a read error, because the conserved phenylalanine at the end of the CDR3 is missing. This rearrangement joins TRBV12-3 or TRBV12-4 to TRBJ2-3; D call uncertain. The germline V and J ends were trimmed by 6 bases and 6 bases, with 10 bases remaining between them. CDR3 length: 12 amino acids. CDR3 amino acids: CASSHGADTQYL. The CDR3 nucleotides are TGTGCCAGCAGCCACGGAGCCGATACGCAGTATCTT.

With regard to this clonotype: The junction shows a germline mismatch at one end, possibly a read error. The rearrangement links TRBV7-7 to TRBJ1-1, with 9 bases lining up with TRBD1. This CDR3 is built from 14 residues. CDR1 is SSHAT, CDR2 FNYEAQ, per germline (reference sequence). This chain's CDR3 is CASSAMTGGTEAFF. The CDR3 DNA reads TGTGCTAGCAGCGCTATGACAGGGGGGACTGAAGCTTTCTTT.

V and J are TRBV5-1 and TRBJ2-3; tentative D call: TRBD2 (6 bases). V was trimmed by 2 bases and J by 6 bases, leaving 19 bases between them. The CDR3 contains 16 residues. Germline assignment: CDR1 SGHRS and CDR2 YFSETQ. In DNA form, the CDR3 reads TGCGCCAGCAGCTTTCAGGGCGGGGACCCTCCCGATACGCAGTATTTT. Protein sequence: CASSFQGGDPPDTQYF.

The chain joins TRBV12-3 or TRBV12-4 to TRBJ1-2; D perhaps matches TRBD1 (5 bases). V was trimmed by 5 bases and J by 4 bases, leaving 11 bases between them. The CDR3 sequence is 13 residues long. CDR3 sequence reads: CASSIDGAYGYTF. In DNA, the CDR3 is TGTGCCAGCAGTATCGACGGGGCCTATGGCTACACCTTC.

The J gene is TRBJ1-2, the V gene TRBV5-1, with D perhaps matching TRBD1 (5 bases). V lost 0 bases to trimming and J lost 6 bases, with 15 bases between them. The CDR3 is 15 amino acids. Germline CDR1 and CDR2: SGHRS and YFSETQ. CDR3 DNA: TGCGCCAGCAGCTTGGATGGGGCCAGTACGGATGGCTACACCTTC. It yields the protein CASSLDGASTDGYTF.

This clonotype came up a few times. This sequence joins TRBV20-1 and TRBJ2-5; 11 bases match TRBD2. The J call may be wrong; the DNA end is better matched by TRBJ2-7. This CDR3 is 13 amino acids long. Germline V gene data show CDR1 as DFQATT and CDR2 as SNEGSKA (reference sequence). The CDR3 is CSAGLAEAYEQYF. CDR3 DNA: TGCAGTGCGGGACTAGCGGAGGCCTACGAGCAGTACTTC.

The table lists this clonotype with a few counts. The chain couples TRBV5-1 to TRBJ2-5; D is possibly TRBD2 (6 bases). The CDR3 is 14 amino acids. Trimming shortened V by 4 bases and J by 5 bases, and 15 bases separated the two germline ends. Germline CDR1 reads SGHRS; CDR2 reads YFSETQ. CDR3 DNA sequence: TGCGCCAGCAGCCAGATCGGAGGGCGGGAGACCCAGTACTTC. It yields the protein CASSQIGGRETQYF.

The rearrangement links TRBV4-1 to TRBJ2-3; D may be TRBD2 (6 bases). Between the trimmed V and J ends, which lost 0 bases and 2 bases, there was a span of 15 bases. The length of the CDR3 is 17 residues. Germline CDR1 reads MGHRA; CDR2 reads YSYEKL. The CDR3 bases are TGCGCCAGCAGCCAAGACCCCCGGGACTCGACCACAGATACGCAGTATTTT. This gives the protein CASSQDPRDSTTDTQYF.

On this clonotype itself: Germline is not matched at one junction end, which may reflect a read error. This chain uses TRBV7-7 with TRBJ2-5; TRBD1 is a possible D gene (7 bases). The CDR3 contains 15 residues. Looked up from germline, CDR1 is SSHAT and CDR2 is FNYEAQ (reference sequence). The CDR3 sequence is CASSLGGTVKETQYF. The DNA of the CDR3 is TGTGCTAGCAGCTTAGGGGGGACAGTTAAAGAGACCCAGTACTTC. Filled out from reference TRBV7-7 and TRBJ2-5, the complete variable domain reads GAGVSQSPRYKVTKRGQDVTLRCDPISSHATLYWYQQALGQGPEFLTYFNYEAQPDKSGLPSDRFSAERPEGSISTLTIQRTEQRDSAMYRCASSLGGTVKETQYFGPGTRLLVL.

The rearrangement joins TRBV5-5 to TRBJ2-1, with D unclear. Germline V gene sequence: CDR1 SGHKS, CDR2 YYEKEE (reference sequence). This CDR3 spans 16 amino acids. The V end was cut by 0 bases, the J end by 0 bases, with 10 bases between. The CDR3 is CASSLVGSLSYNEQFF. As DNA, the CDR3 is TGTGCCAGCAGCTTGGTAGGATCCCTCTCCTACAATGAGCAGTTCTTC.